Reported below is one TCR beta chain. The method was immunoSEQ multiplex PCR; TCRdb's version includes in-frame clones alone and lacks a portion of them. The table has more than 20,000 clones, 85% to 95% seen once; the top ten hold under 7%. This sample stems from a study of T cell changes during pregnancy in multiple sclerosis. This CDR3 is built from 14 residues. The germline V gene has CDR1 SGHKS and CDR2 YYEKEE (reference sequence). With 0 bases removed from V and 7 bases from J, the gap between germline ends came to 8 bases. Sequences were derived from CD8+ T cells from peripheral blood mononuclear cells, sampled in the third trimester of pregnancy. The clonotype originates from a female donor with multiple sclerosis, enrolled in a pregnancy study. This chain connects TRBV5-5 to TRBJ1-6, with D maybe TRBD1 (6 bases). CDR3 residues: CASSLVQGNSPLHF. The DNA for the CDR3 is TGTGCCAGCAGCTTGGTCCAGGGGAATTCACCCCTCCACTTT.